This TCR beta chain was found in a study of response to subunit inactivated influenza vaccine. This clonotype has ten or more counts. Its antigen remains unknown. The V and J ends lost 6 bases and 2 bases respectively, with 7 bases between them. CDR1 and CDR2 (germline): MNHEY, SVGAGI. The CDR3 is 12 residues long. TCRdb independently ran MiXCR on the RT-PCR reads; one entry per CDR3 protein. The table records 150,000 to 200,000 distinct CDR3 sequences, about a tenth of them present only once. Study-level findings and limits: A suggestion made by the authors is that each seasonal influenza vaccination recruits few new T cells.

Sequenced here: non-naive T cells sorted from PBMCs, sampled roughly 47 days after vaccination. The chain carries TRBV6-5 and TRBJ1-2, with D hard to call. The TCR originated in a man in his fifties or sixties who received an inactivated influenza vaccine. The CDR3 sequence is CASSPGNYGYTF. The DNA for the CDR3 is TGTGCCAGCAGCCCCGGCAACTATGGCTACACCTTC.